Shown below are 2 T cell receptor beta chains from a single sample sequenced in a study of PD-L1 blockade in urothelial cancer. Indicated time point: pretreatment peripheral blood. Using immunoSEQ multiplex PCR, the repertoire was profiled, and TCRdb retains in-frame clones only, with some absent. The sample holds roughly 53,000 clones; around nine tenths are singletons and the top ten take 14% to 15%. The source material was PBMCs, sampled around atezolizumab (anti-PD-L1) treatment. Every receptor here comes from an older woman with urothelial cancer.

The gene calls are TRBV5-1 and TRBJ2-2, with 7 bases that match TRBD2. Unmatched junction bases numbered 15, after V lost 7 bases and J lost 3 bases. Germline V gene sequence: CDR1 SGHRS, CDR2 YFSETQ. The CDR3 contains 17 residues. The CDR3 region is CASARGAGTTHTGELFF. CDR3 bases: TGCGCCAGCGCGAGGGGAGCGGGGACCACTCACACCGGGGAGCTGTTTTTT.

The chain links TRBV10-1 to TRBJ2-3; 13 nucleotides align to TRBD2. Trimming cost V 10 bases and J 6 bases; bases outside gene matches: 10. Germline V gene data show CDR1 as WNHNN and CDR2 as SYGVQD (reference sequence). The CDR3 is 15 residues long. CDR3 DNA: TGCGCCAAAAAAGGACTAGCGGGGGCATTCGATACGCAGTATTTT. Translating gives CAKKGLAGAFDTQYF.